This T cell receptor (beta chain) was found in a study of T cells in Graves' hyperthyroidism and ophthalmopathy. In its sample, this clonotype was seen many times. Its antigen remains unknown. Study findings and constraints: Model predictions of ophthalmopathy came a median roughly 6.4 months before onset.

The CDR3 totals 15 residues. From RNA transcripts, TCR beta CDR3 regions were amplified. First-round RT-PCR targeting the TCR CDR3 was performed with the HTBI primer set. MiXCR, run by TCRdb on the multiplex PCR reads, gives a single entry per CDR3 protein. The sample consists of roughly 550,000 distinct CDR3 sequences, roughly 16% of them appearing once. The rearrangement joins TRBV3-2 to TRBJ2-1; the tabulated D call, TRBD2, remains unverified against the DNA. TRBV3-2 is noted as a pseudogene. Sequencing was carried out using blood. The receptor was isolated from a woman aged 30 to 39 with Graves' ophthalmopathy. This CDR3 is CASSQERGRGNEQFF. Written as DNA, the CDR3 is TGTGCCAGCAGCCAAGAACGGGGGAGGGGGAATGAGCAGTTCTTC.